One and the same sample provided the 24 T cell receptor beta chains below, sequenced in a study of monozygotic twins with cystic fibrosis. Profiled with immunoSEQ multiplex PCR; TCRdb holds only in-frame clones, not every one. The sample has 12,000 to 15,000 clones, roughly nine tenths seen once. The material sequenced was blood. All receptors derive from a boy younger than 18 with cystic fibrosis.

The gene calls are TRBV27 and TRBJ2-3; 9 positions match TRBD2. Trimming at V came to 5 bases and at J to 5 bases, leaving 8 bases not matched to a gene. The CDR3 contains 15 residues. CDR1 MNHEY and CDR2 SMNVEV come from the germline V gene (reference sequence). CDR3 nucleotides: TGTGCCAGCAGTGTCTCTAGCGGGAAACGAGATACGCAGTATTTT. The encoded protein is CASSVSSGKRDTQYF.

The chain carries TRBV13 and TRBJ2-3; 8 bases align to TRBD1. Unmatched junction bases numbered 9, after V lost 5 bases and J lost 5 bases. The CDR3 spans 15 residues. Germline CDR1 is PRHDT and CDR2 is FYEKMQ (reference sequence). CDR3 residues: CASSARQGPLDTQYF. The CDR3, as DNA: TGTGCCAGCAGCGCCCGACAGGGGCCGCTAGATACGCAGTATTTT. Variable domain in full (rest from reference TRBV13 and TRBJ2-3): AAGVIQSPRHLIKEKRETATLKCYPIPRHDTVYWYQQGPGQDPQFLISFYEKMQSDKGSIPDRFSAQQFSDYHSELNMSSLELGDSALYFCASSARQGPLDTQYFGPGTRLTVL.

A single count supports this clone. The CDR3 sequence is CSVVGSQKAFF. CDR3 DNA: TGCAGCGTTGTAGGTAGCCAGAAAGCTTTCTTT. V gene TRBV29-1 combines with J gene TRBJ1-1; D call uncertain. V dropped 4 bases and J dropped 9 bases, with 12 bases sitting between them. The CDR3 has 11 residues. From germline, CDR1 is SQVTM and CDR2 ANQGSEA.

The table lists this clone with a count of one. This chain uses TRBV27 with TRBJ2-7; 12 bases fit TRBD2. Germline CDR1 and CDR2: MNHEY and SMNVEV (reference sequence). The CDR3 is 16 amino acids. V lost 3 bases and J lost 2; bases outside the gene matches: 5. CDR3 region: CASSFRGLAGTYEQYF. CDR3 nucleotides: TGTGCCAGCAGTTTCCGCGGACTAGCGGGGACCTACGAGCAGTACTTC.

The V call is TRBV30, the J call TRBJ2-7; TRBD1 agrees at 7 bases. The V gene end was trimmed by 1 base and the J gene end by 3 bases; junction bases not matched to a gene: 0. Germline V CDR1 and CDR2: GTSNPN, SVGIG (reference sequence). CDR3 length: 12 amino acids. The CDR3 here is CAWSGQGYEQYF. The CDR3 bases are TGTGCCTGGAGTGGACAGGGCTACGAGCAGTACTTC. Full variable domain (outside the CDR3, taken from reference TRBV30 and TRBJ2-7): SQTIHQWPATLVQPVGSPLSLECTVEGTSNPNLYWYRQAAGRGLQLLFYSVGIGQISSEVPQNLSASRPQDRQFILSSKKLLLSDSGFYLCAWSGQGYEQYFGPGTRLTVT.

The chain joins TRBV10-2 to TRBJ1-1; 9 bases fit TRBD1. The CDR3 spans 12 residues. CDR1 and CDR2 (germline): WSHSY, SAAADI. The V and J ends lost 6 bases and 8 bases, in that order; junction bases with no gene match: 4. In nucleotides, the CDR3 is TGCGCCAGCAGCACAGGGGGCGTCGAAGCTTTCTTT. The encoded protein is CASSTGGVEAFF.

The CDR3 nucleotides are TGTGCCAGCAGTTATGGGCAGGGTAGTGGGGAGACCCAGTACTTC. This sequence encodes CASSYGQGSGETQYF. The rearrangement links TRBV6-5 to TRBJ2-5, with D possibly being TRBD1 (5 bases). Germline CDR1 is MNHEY and CDR2 is SVGAGI. Trimming shortened V by 3 bases and J by 5 bases, and 16 bases separated the two germline ends. CDR3 length: 15 amino acids.

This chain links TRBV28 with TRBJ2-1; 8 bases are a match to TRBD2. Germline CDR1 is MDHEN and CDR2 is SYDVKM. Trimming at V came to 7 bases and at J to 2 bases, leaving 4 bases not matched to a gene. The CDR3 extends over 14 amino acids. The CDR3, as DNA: TGTGCCAGCACAGGTAGCGGGGCCTACAATGAGCAGTTCTTC. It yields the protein CASTGSGAYNEQFF.

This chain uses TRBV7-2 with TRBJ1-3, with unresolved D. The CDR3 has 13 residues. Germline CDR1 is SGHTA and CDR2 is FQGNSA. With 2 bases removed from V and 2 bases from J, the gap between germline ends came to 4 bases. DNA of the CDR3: TGTGCCAGCAGCTTAACGGCTGGAAACACCATATATTTT. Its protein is CASSLTAGNTIYF. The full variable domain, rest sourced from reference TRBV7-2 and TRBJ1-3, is GAGVSQSPSNKVTEKGKDVELRCDPISGHTALYWYRQSLGQGLEFLIYFQGNSAPDKSGLPSDRFSAERTGGSVSTLTIQRTQQEDSAVYLCASSLTAGNTIYFGEGSWLTVV.

The CDR3 DNA follows: TGTGCCAGCAGTACATGGGACAGCTATACCTACGAGCAGTACTTC. Its translation: CASSTWDSYTYEQYF. V gene TRBV28 combines with J gene TRBJ2-7, with TRBD1 identical over 7 bases. This CDR3 contains 15 residues. With 5 bases clipped from V and 2 bases from J, the junction kept 9 bases outside the gene matches. CDR1 and CDR2 from the germline V gene are MDHEN and SYDVKM.

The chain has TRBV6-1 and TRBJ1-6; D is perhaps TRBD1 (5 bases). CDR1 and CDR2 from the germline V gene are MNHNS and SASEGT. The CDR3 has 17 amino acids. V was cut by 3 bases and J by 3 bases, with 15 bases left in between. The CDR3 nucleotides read TGTGCCAGCAGTGAGTATGGAGGGGTAGGCTATAATTCACCCCTCCACTTT. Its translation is CASSEYGGVGYNSPLHF.

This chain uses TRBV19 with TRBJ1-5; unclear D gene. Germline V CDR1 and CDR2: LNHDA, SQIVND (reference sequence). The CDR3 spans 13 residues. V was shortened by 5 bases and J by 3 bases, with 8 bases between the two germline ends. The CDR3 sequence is CASSWQANQPQHF. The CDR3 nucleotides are TGTGCCAGTAGTTGGCAGGCCAATCAGCCCCAGCATTTT.

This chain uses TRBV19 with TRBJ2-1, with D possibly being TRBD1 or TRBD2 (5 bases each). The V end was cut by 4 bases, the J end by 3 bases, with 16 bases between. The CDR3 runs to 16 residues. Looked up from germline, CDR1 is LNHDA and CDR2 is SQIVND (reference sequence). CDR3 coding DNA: TGTGCCAGTAGTACGACCGGGACCGAATACTACAATGAGCAGTTCTTC. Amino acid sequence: CASSTTGTEYYNEQFF.

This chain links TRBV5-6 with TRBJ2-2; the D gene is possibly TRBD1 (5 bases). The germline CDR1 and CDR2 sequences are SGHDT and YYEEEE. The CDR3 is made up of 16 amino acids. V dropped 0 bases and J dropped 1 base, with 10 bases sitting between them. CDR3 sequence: CASSLARARNTGELFF. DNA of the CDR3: TGTGCCAGCAGCTTGGCCAGGGCACGGAACACCGGGGAGCTGTTTTTT.

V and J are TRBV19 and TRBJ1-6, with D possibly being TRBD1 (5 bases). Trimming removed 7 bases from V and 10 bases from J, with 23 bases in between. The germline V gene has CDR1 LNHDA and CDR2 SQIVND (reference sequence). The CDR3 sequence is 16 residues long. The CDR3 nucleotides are TGTGCCAGTACCCTCTACGGCGGGCAGGGAAACTCACCCCTCCACTTT. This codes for CASTLYGGQGNSPLHF.

The CDR3 sequence: CASSPGKGGGNNQPQHF. The CDR3 bases are TGTGCCAGCTCACCAGGTAAGGGTGGTGGAAACAATCAGCCCCAGCATTTT. This chain links TRBV18 with TRBJ1-5; D call uncertain. The CDR3 length is 17 residues. The germline CDR1 and CDR2 sequences are KGHSH and LQKENI. V dropped 2 bases and J dropped 3 bases, with 17 bases sitting between them.

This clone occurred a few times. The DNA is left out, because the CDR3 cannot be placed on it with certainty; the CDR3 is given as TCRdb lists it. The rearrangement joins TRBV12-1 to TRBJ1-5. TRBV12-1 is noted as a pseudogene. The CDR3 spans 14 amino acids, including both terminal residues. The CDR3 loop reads CASSFLWGNQPQHF.

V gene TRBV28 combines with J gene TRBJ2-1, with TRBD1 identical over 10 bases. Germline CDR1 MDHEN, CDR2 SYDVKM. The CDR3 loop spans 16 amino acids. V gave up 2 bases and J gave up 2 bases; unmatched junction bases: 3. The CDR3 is CASSLVGTGAYNEQFF. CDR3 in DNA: TGTGCCAGCAGTTTAGTGGGGACAGGGGCCTACAATGAGCAGTTCTTC.

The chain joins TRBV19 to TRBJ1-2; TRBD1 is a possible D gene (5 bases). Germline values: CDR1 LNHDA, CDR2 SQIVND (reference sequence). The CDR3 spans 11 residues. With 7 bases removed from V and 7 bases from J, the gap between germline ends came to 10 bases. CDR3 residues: CASTRGVGYTF. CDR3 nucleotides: TGTGCCAGTACCCGAGGGGTTGGCTACACCTTC.

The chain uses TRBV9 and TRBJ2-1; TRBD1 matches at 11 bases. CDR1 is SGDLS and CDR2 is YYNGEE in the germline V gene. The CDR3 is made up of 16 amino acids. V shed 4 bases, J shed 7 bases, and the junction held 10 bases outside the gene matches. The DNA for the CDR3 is TGTGCCAGCAGCTTACCGGGACAGGGGGAGATAAATGAGCAGTTCTTC. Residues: CASSLPGQGEINEQFF.

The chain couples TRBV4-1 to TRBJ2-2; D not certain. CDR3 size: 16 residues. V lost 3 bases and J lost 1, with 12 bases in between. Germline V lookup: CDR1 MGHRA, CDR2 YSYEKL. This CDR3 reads CASSQLSPMNTGELFF. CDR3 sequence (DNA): TGCGCCAGCAGCCAGTTAAGTCCGATGAACACCGGGGAGCTGTTTTTT.

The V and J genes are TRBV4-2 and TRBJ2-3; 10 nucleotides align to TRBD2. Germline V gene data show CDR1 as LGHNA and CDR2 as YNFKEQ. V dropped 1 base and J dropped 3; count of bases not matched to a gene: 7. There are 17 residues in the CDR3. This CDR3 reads CASSQGERGGSTDTQYF. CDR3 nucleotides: TGTGCCAGCAGCCAAGGTGAGCGGGGGGGCTCGACAGATACGCAGTATTTT.

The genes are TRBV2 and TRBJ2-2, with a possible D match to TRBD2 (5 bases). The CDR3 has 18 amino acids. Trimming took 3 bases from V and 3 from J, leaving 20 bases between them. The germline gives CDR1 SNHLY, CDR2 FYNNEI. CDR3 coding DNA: TGTGCCAGCAGTGACAGCGAGGGCGCCGTTGTTTACACCGGGGAGCTGTTTTTT. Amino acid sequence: CASSDSEGAVVYTGELFF. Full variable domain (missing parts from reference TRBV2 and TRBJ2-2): EPEVTQTPSHQVTQMGQEVILRCVPISNHLYFYWYRQILGQKVEFLVSFYNNEISEKSEIFDDQFSVERPDGSNFTLKIRSTKLEDSAMYFCASSDSEGAVVYTGELFFGEGSRLTVL.

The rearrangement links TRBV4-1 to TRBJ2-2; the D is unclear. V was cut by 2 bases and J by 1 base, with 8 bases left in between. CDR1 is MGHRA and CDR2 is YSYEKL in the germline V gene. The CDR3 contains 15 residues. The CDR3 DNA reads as TGCGCCAGCAGCCAAAATTCTGTGAACACCGGGGAGCTGTTTTTT. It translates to CASSQNSVNTGELFF.